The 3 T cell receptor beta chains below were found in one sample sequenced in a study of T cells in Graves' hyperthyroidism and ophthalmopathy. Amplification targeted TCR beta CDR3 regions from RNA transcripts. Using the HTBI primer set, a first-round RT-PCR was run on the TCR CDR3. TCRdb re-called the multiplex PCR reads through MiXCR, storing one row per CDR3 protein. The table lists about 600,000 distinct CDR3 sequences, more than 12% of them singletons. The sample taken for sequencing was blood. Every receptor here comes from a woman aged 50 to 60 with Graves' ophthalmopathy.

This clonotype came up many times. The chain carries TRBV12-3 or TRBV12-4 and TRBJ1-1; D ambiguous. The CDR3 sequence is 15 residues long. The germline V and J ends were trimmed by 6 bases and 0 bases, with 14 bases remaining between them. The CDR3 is CASRSLGFMNTEAFF. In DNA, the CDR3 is TGTGCCAGCAGGTCCCTCGGCTTCATGAACACTGAAGCTTTCTTT.

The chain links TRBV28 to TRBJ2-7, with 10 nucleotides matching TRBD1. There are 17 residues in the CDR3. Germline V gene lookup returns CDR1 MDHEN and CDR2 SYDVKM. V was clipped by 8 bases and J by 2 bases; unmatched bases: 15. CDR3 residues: CASGGINEGQGTYEQYF. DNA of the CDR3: TGTGCCAGCGGCGGAATAAATGAGGGACAGGGGACCTACGAGCAGTACTTC.

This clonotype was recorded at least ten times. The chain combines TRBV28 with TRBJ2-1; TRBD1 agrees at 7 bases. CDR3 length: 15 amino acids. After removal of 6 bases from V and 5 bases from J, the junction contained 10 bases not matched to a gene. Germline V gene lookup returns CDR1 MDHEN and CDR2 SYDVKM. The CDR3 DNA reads TGTGCCAGCAGAAGAAGACAGGGAAAGAACAATGAGCAGTTCTTC. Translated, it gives CASRRRQGKNNEQFF.